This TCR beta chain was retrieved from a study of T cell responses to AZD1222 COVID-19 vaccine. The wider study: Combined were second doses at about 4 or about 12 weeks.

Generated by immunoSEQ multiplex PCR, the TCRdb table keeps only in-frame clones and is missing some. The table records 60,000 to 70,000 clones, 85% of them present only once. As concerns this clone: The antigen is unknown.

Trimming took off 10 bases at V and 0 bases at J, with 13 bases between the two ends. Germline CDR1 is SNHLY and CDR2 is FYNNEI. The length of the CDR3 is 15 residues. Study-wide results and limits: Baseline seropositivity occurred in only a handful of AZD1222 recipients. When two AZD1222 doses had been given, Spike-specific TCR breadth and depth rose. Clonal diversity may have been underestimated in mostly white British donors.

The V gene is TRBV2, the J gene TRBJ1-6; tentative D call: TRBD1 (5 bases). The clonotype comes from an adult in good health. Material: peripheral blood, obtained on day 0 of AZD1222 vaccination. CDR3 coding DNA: TGTGCCACCGACAGCGCGAGCTCCTATAATTCACCCCTCCACTTT. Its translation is CATDSASSYNSPLHF.